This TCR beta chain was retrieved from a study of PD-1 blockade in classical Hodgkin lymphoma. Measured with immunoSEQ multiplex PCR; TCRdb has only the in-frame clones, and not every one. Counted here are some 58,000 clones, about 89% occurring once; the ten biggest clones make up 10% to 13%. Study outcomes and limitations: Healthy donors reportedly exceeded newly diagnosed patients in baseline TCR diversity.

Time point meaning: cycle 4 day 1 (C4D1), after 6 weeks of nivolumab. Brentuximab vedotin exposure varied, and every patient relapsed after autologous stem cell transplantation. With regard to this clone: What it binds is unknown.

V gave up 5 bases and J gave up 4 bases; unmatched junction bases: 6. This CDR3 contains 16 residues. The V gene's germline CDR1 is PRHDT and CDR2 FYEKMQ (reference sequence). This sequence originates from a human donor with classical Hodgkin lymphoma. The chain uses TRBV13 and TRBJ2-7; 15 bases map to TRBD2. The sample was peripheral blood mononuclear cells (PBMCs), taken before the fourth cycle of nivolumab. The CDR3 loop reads CASSPNGLAGGYEQYF. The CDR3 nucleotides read TGTGCCAGCAGCCCAAACGGACTAGCGGGGGGGTACGAGCAGTACTTC.